This TCR beta chain was observed in a study of control samples from healthy donors and cancer patients. Per germline, CDR1 SNHLY and CDR2 FYNNEI. The CDR3 totals 12 residues. Trimming pared 6 bases from V and 0 bases from J, leaving 4 bases between. TCRdb's copy holds only in-frame clones and misses some; the assay was immunoSEQ multiplex PCR. The sample has roughly 180,000 clones, 94% seen once. The source is a woman between 18 and 29 years old in good health. What was sequenced was blood. The chain recombines TRBV2 with TRBJ2-3; no clear D gene. The CDR3 sequence: CASSESTDTQYF. The CDR3 DNA reads TGTGCCAGCAGCGAAAGCACAGATACGCAGTATTTT. The variable domain in full, with the rest retrieved from reference TRBV2 and TRBJ2-3, is EPEVTQTPSHQVTQMGQEVILRCVPISNHLYFYWYRQILGQKVEFLVSFYNNEISEKSEIFDDQFSVERPDGSNFTLKIRSTKLEDSAMYFCASSESTDTQYFGPGTRLTVL.